This T cell receptor beta chain was captured in a study of CXCR3-negative and CXCR3-positive naive CD8 T cells. Study findings and constraints: TRB CDR3 hydrophobicity was greater in CXCR3-positive naive cells than in CXCR3-negative naive cells. In naive cells, CXCR3-negative and CXCR3-positive subsets had similar TRBV-TRBJ usage; memory cells differed.

Through 5' RACE with UMI labels, the TRB cDNA libraries were prepared. TCRdb re-called the 5' RACE reads and shows each CDR3 protein once, DNA omitted. This sample's table reports about 60,000 distinct CDR3 sequences. Looked up from germline, CDR1 is SGDLS and CDR2 is YYNGEE. The CDR3 has 14 amino acids. Identification of naive CD8+ T cells rested on CD45RO-CCR7+CD27+CD95- status. With respect to this clonotype: Its specificity is unknown.

This chain connects TRBV9 to TRBJ1-1; TCRdb's D call, TRBD1, is unchecked because there is no DNA. The sample was naive CXCR3+ CD8+ T cells from blood. Subset meaning: CD45RO-CCR7+CD27+CD95- naive CD8+ T cells expressing CXCR3 (TNR3+). The receptor comes from a human donor in good health. Some clones in this sample may be carry-over from other donors' samples. The CDR3: CASTETGSDTEAFF.